The clone carrying this TCR beta chain was seen at least ten times. The antigen remains undetermined. The patients, who ranged from 18 to 65 in age, presented with newly diagnosed hyperthyroidism lasting under 2 months. Template material for amplifying TCR beta CDR3 regions consisted of RNA transcripts. Using the HTBI primer set, a first-round RT-PCR was run on the TCR CDR3. TCRdb re-called the multiplex PCR reads through MiXCR, storing one row per CDR3 protein. The data show roughly 360,000 distinct CDR3 sequences, 13% seen once. Germline V gene lookup returns CDR1 SGHKS and CDR2 YYEKEE (reference sequence). Trimming removed 1 base from V and 6 bases from J; junction bases left unmatched: 8. This CDR3 region has 15 residues. The data derive from a study of T cells in Graves' hyperthyroidism and ophthalmopathy. Points from the study as a whole: Blood also carried most thyroid clonotypes expanded above 0.001.

Sequencing used blood. The TCR was taken from a man aged 30 to 45 with Graves' hyperthyroidism that later progressed to Graves' ophthalmopathy. The chain couples TRBV5-5 to TRBJ1-2; 8 bases fit TRBD1. CDR3 region: CASSLSYQGAHGYTF. CDR3 nucleotide sequence: TGTGCCAGCAGCTTGTCGTACCAGGGGGCCCATGGCTACACCTTC.